Included here is one T cell receptor (beta chain) sequence, with context. Per the study methods: Reference gene primer amplification in the assay estimated nucleated cell counts. The method was immunoSEQ multiplex PCR; TCRdb's version includes in-frame clones alone and lacks a portion of them. Clone size and the V and J calls come from that table; the DNA yielded D and trimming. The data show 25,000 to 35,000 clones, 60% to 80% seen once. The data derive from a study of blood T cell repertoires in COVID-19. For the study at large: COVID-19 samples from acute and convalescent phases originated in the United States, Italy and Spain. The cDNA or gDNA used as material had been derived from T cells, B-cell-depleted T cells, or PBMCs.

CDR1 and CDR2 (germline): SGHDN, FVKESK. The CDR3 is 14 amino acids. V was trimmed by 2 bases and J by 1 base, leaving 7 bases between them. Sequencing input: peripheral blood. This receptor was obtained from a boy younger than 10 with active or convalescent COVID-19. The chain employs TRBV14 and TRBJ2-3; tentatively, D is TRBD1 (6 bases). CDR3 sequence (DNA): TGTGCCAGCAGCCAAAGACAGGGCACAGATACGCAGTATTTT. Translated, it gives CASSQRQGTDTQYF. The variable domain in full, with the rest retrieved from reference TRBV14 and TRBJ2-3, is EAGVTQFPSHSVIEKGQTVTLRCDPISGHDNLYWYRRVMGKEIKFLLHFVKESKQDESGMPNNRFLAERTGGTYSTLKVQPAELEDSGVYFCASSQRQGTDTQYFGPGTRLTVL.